This TCR beta chain was captured in a study of blood T cell repertoires in COVID-19 (dated by TCRdb to 2020 to 2022). For the wider study: Samples covering the acute and convalescent phases of COVID-19 were provided by collaborators in the United States, Italy and Spain. The material from the prospective study consisted of cDNA or gDNA derived from T cells, B-cell-depleted T cells, or PBMCs. The dataset comprised deeply sampled blood TCRbeta repertoires from subjects exposed to, actively infected with, or recovered from COVID-19. The repertoires were released in a freely available public database intended as a resource for research on the immune response to SARS-CoV-2. The samples were drawn from two sources: the first 160 participants of the ongoing ImmuneRACE study, and 950 to 1,500 subjects contributed by 6 global collaborators. Nearly every sample came with metadata listing a de-identified subject ID, COVID-19 status, age in years and sex. Where available, HLA class I and class II types were obtained from metadata supplied by the sample provider rather than from assay-based typing.

TCRbeta CDR3 regions were amplified from genomic DNA using the immunoSEQ Assay, a bias-controlled multiplex PCR. Per the source publication's procedure: The number of nucleated cells in each sample was estimated by amplification of reference gene primers within the assay. To quantify the absolute abundance of each unique TCRbeta CDR3 rearrangement, sequence reads were collapsed and filtered. Productive Simpson clonality was computed per sample as the square root of Simpson's diversity index over productive rearrangements. TCRdb obtained this table from immuneACCESS and retained in-frame rearrangements with V and J assigned. These tables miss some clones; where compared with another copy, unresolved V genes account for less than half of the shortfall, and the remainder is unexplained. For V, J and clone size, that table is used; D and trimming come from the DNA. In this sample the table shows about 400,000 clones, 87% of which occur a single time. The ten biggest clones cover under 2.5% of the sample.

The CDR3, cysteine through phenylalanine, is 11 amino acids long. The sequence is cut down to CDR3 DNA, 33 bases in frame from base 1. The V end loses 3 bases and the J end loses 10 bases, and a stretch of 7 bases separates them. CDR1 KGHSH and CDR2 LQKENI were looked up in the germline V gene. Results and caveats for the whole study, not just this receptor: The quantity of clinical and demographic metadata differed by source and by participant and was supplied without curation.

Turning to this clone: There is no known antigen for this receptor. Base quality data are lacking; no much larger clone is found one base away.

Participants in the prospective study were enrolled through a virtual design, were aged roughly 18 to 95 years, and lived in 24 United States geographic areas. In the prospective study, cohorts were assigned on the basis of participant-reported clinical history obtained from a screening survey and a study questionnaire. In the prospective study, whole blood, serum and a nasopharyngeal or oropharyngeal swab were collected from each participant by mobile phlebotomists. Over a roughly 2-month period, participants in the prospective study had the option of providing additional blood draws and questionnaires. Prospective study blood samples were shipped either frozen or at room temperature before DNA extraction.

The clonotype was recovered from a woman aged 18-29 years with acute COVID-19. Sequenced input: PBMCs or T cells enriched from blood (not recorded which). The rearranged segments are TRBV18 and TRBJ2-1; no D gene can be assigned with confidence. Here the CDR3 is given as CASSPLQEQFF. The nucleotide sequence is TGTGCCAGCTCACCCCTGCAGGAGCAGTTCTTC.